The source of this TCR beta chain is a study of early T cells in non-severe SARS-CoV-2 infection. Across the whole study: From unsorted whole blood, bulk RNA was sequenced, and the chains remained unpaired. Study conclusions and caveats: In VDJdb matching, anti-spike CD8 responses were favored while private and CD4 specificities went missing.

CDR3 length equals 13 residues. Germline assignment: CDR1 DFQATT and CDR2 SNEGSKA (reference sequence). The ends were cut back, 3 bases at V and 7 bases at J, with 13 bases in the middle. The sample holds many counts of this clonotype. The antigen is undetermined. Each single cDNA molecule received a unique molecular identifier. TCRdb re-analysed the 5' RACE reads in MiXCR, keeping a single row per CDR3 protein. This table holds tens of thousands of distinct CDR3 sequences, 8% to 13% found once. The V gene is TRBV20-1, the J gene TRBJ2-1; D unclear. The material sequenced was whole blood, taken at baseline. The clonotype was recovered from an adult who was a healthcare worker with PCR-confirmed SARS-CoV-2 infection or an uninfected control (not recorded which). CDR3 sequence: CSASVPSGNEQFF. The CDR3 bases are TGCAGTGCTAGCGTCCCCTCGGGTAATGAGCAGTTCTTC.